A selection of T cell receptor beta chains follows, all from one sample in a study of identical twins. Each CDR3 protein gets one entry after TCRdb re-called the 5' RACE reads with MiXCR. The repertoire holds 400,000 to 500,000 distinct CDR3 sequences, with around 18% as singletons. Sequencing used naive T cells sorted from blood. The receptors were sampled from a man aged 45-65 years in good health. The CDR3 runs from the conserved cysteine through the conserved F or W. Fields, in order: V gene, J gene, CDR3 length, clone size, D gene, CDR3 DNA, CDR3 protein. D genes are given only for firm matches. Size values are once, few and many counts, or a class for expanded clones, and some rows have none.

TRBV20-1	TRBJ1-1	15	NA	NA	TGCAGTGCTAGGATGTCGAACAGCGGGAACACTGAAGCTTTCTTT	CSARMSNSGNTEAFF
TRBV6-1	TRBJ2-6	16	NA	TRBD1	TGTGCCAGCAGTATGACAGGGGCAAGAGGGGCCAACGTCCTGACTTTC	CASSMTGARGANVLTF
TRBV18	TRBJ2-3	12	many	NA	TGTGCCAGCTCACCATCAGCGGATACGCAGTATTTT	CASSPSADTQYF
TRBV29-1	TRBJ2-1	13	NA	NA	TGCAGCGTTGGGCGGGAATCAGGCGATGAGCAGTTCTTC	CSVGRESGDEQFF
TRBV7-2	TRBJ2-3	12	many	NA	TGTGCCAGCAGCTTAGTACCCACGGCGCAGTATTTT	CASSLVPTAQYF
TRBV14	TRBJ2-5	14	NA	NA	TGTGCCAGCAGCCAAATTGACTACCAAGAGACCCAGTACTTC	CASSQIDYQETQYF
TRBV7-2	TRBJ2-1	17	NA	TRBD1	TGTGCCAGCAGCCCGGTTGGGACAGAAACGGCATACAATGAGCAGTTCTTC	CASSPVGTETAYNEQFF
TRBV29-1	TRBJ2-3	15	many	NA	TGCAGCGTTGAGGCAAGAAGGGGCCGCACAGATACGCAGTATTTT	CSVEARRGRTDTQYF
TRBV12-3/TRBV12-4	TRBJ2-1	15	few	TRBD2	TGTGCCAGCAGTTTCAGCGGGAGCGCGTCGAATGAGCAGTTCTTC	CASSFSGSASNEQFF
TRBV4-3	TRBJ1-6	12	few	NA	TGCGCCAGCAGCCGTTTAGGGTCACCCCTCCACTTT	CASSRLGSPLHF
TRBV6-5	TRBJ2-1	13	many	TRBD1	TGTGCCAGCAGGTTACAGGGGTCCAATGAGCAGTTCTTC	CASRLQGSNEQFF
TRBV5-1	TRBJ2-3	16	few	TRBD1	TGCGCCAGCAGCCAAGGACAGGGATTGGTTACAGATACGCAGTATTTT	CASSQGQGLVTDTQYF
TRBV5-1	TRBJ2-3	13	few	TRBD1	TGCGCCAGCAGCTCGACAGGGGAAGATACGCAGTATTTT	CASSSTGEDTQYF
TRBV9	TRBJ1-6	14	NA	NA	TGTGCCAGCAGCGTAACAGCGGGCGCTTCACCCCTCCACTTT	CASSVTAGASPLHF
TRBV12-3/TRBV12-4	TRBJ1-2	15	many	TRBD1	TGTGCCAGCAGTCCTGGAAACAGGGGGCGGAGGGGCTACACCTTC	CASSPGNRGRRGYTF
TRBV10-3	TRBJ2-6	16	few	TRBD1	TGTGCCATCAGCGTCGGACAGGCCTCTGGGGCCAACGTCCTGACTTTC	CAISVGQASGANVLTF
TRBV28	TRBJ2-3	17	many	NA	TGTGCCAGCAGTGGACATCGGGGACCATTAAGGACAGATACGCAGTATTTT	CASSGHRGPLRTDTQYF
TRBV24-1	TRBJ2-1	13	NA	NA	TGTGCCACCAGTGGGCAAGGGTTTAGTGAGCAGTTCTTC	CATSGQGFSEQFF
TRBV20-1	TRBJ2-7	16	few	TRBD2	TGCAGTGCTAGACCCCTGGCGGGAGGCACCTCCTACGAGCAGTACTTC	CSARPLAGGTSYEQYF
TRBV7-2	TRBJ2-5	16	many	TRBD2	TGTGCCAGCAGCCCGCCGCCTAGCGGGGGCCAAGAGACCCAGTACTTC	CASSPPPSGGQETQYF
TRBV20-1	TRBJ2-7	13	many	NA	TGCAGTGCTGTCCGGGCCGGCTGGGGGGAGCAGTACTTC	CSAVRAGWGEQYF
TRBV20-1	TRBJ2-4	17	few	NA	TGCAGTGCTGAGGACCGAGACCCGGTGTTAGCCAAAAACATTCAGTACTTC	CSAEDRDPVLAKNIQYF
TRBV12-3/TRBV12-4	TRBJ1-5	13	few	NA	TGTGCCAGCAGTTTTGAGGCGGGTCAGCCCCAGCATTTT	CASSFEAGQPQHF
TRBV5-1	TRBJ2-1	16	NA	NA	TGCGCCAGCAGCTTGGGCGTCAGGAGCTCCTACAATGAGCAGTTCTTC	CASSLGVRSSYNEQFF
TRBV6-5	TRBJ1-5	15	many	NA	TGTGCCAGCAGTTACAGGCAAAATAGCAATCAGCCCCAGCATTTT	CASSYRQNSNQPQHF
TRBV28	TRBJ2-5	15	many	TRBD2	TGTGCCAGCAGTGTGTGGGAGGGCGGCCAAGAGACCCAGTACTTC	CASSVWEGGQETQYF
TRBV12-3/TRBV12-4	TRBJ1-5	15	many	TRBD1	TGTGCCAGCAGAAAAGGACAGGGGAACAATCAGCCCCAGCATTTT	CASRKGQGNNQPQHF
TRBV7-2	TRBJ1-4	16	few	NA	TGTGCCAGCAGCTCACACCTTTCAAGGGGAGGAGAAAAACTGTTTTTT	CASSSHLSRGGEKLFF
TRBV29-1	TRBJ2-5	14	many	NA	TGCAGCGTGGAACAGGGCCTATTAGGGGAGACCCAGTACTTC	CSVEQGLLGETQYF
TRBV30	TRBJ2-1	14	NA	NA	TGTGCCTGGAGTGCGAATGGACCCTACAATGAGCAGTTCTTC	CAWSANGPYNEQFF
TRBV27	TRBJ2-1	17	NA	TRBD2	TGTGCCAGCAGTCCTATTTCGGGACTAGCGGGGTACAATGAGCAGTTCTTC	CASSPISGLAGYNEQFF
TRBV18	TRBJ2-7	15	few	TRBD2	TGTGCCAGCTCATACACTAGCGGGAGCTCCTACGAGCAGTACTTC	CASSYTSGSSYEQYF
TRBV6-5	TRBJ2-4	14	many	TRBD2	TGTGCCAGCAGTTACGGTACTAGCGGAAACATTCAGTACTTC	CASSYGTSGNIQYF
TRBV12-5	TRBJ2-1	12	many	NA	TGTGCTAGTGGACCCGACCAGGGGTCGCAGTTCTTC	CASGPDQGSQFF
TRBV4-3	TRBJ2-7	15	few	NA	TGCGCCAGCAGCCAAGATCAACAGGGCGTCCGTGGGCAGTACTTC	CASSQDQQGVRGQYF
TRBV28	TRBJ1-3	16	few	NA	TGTGCCAGCAGGACCCCGGGACCGCTCTCTGGAAACACCATATATTTT	CASRTPGPLSGNTIYF
TRBV12-3/TRBV12-4	TRBJ2-3	18	few	TRBD2	TGTGCCAGCAGCCCCCCCCGACTAGCGGGAGAGGGCACAGATACGCAGTATTTT	CASSPPRLAGEGTDTQYF
TRBV10-1	TRBJ2-3	16	many	TRBD2	TGCGCCAGCAGTGAACTTGCGGGGGGGCGGACAGATACGCAGTATTTT	CASSELAGGRTDTQYF
TRBV12-3/TRBV12-4	TRBJ2-5	14	NA	NA	TGTGCCAGCAGCCCTCCGGGGGCCGGGGAGACCCAGTACTTC	CASSPPGAGETQYF
TRBV20-1	TRBJ2-2	15	few	NA	TGCAGTGCTAGGGATGTCCGGGGGCCTACCGGGGAGCTGTTTTTT	CSARDVRGPTGELFF
TRBV29-1	TRBJ2-5	16	NA	NA	TGCAGCGTTGGCGTTGGGGGCATGCGGTCACAAGAGACCCAGTACTTC	CSVGVGGMRSQETQYF
TRBV20-1	TRBJ2-3	15	NA	TRBD2	TGCAGTGCTAGTCCTCCCAGCGGGGGCACAGATACGCAGTATTTT	CSASPPSGGTDTQYF
TRBV4-3	TRBJ1-1	14	NA	TRBD1	TGCGCCAGCAGCCACTCGTACAGGGGTGGTGAAGCTTTCTTT	CASSHSYRGGEAFF
TRBV6-2/TRBV6-3	TRBJ2-6	18	many	TRBD1	TGTGCCAGCAGCCCCGGACAGGGTAGAACTTCTGGGGCCAACGTCCTGACTTTC	CASSPGQGRTSGANVLTF
TRBV7-6	TRBJ2-1	17	few	NA	TGTGCCAGCAGCAGAGGGATGGGGGACTGGCCGTCGAATGAGCAGTTCTTC	CASSRGMGDWPSNEQFF
TRBV5-4	TRBJ2-3	15	NA	NA	TGTGCCAGCAGCTTGGTCAAATCCATCACCGATACGCAGTATTTT	CASSLVKSITDTQYF
TRBV29-1	TRBJ2-7	13	many	NA	TGCAGCGCCCAGGTGGGATGGGTGGGAGAGCAGTACTTC	CSAQVGWVGEQYF